This TCR beta chain stems from a study of cytomegalovirus exposure and HLA in healthy donors. With regard to this clone: No antigen is known for it.

The study, taken as a whole, reports: Analysis performed later found 16,951 TCR beta sequences associated with HLA alleles at 0.05 false discovery rate.

PCR involved 60 Vbeta and 13 Jbeta primers. Sequenced by immunoSEQ multiplex PCR; TCRdb stores in-frame clones only, minus some. This table has more than 90,000 clones, nearly 80% appearing once. This sequence originates from a woman aged 40 to 55 in good health and CMV-seropositive. The sequencing sample was made of PBMCs.

CDR3 sequence (DNA): TGTGCCAGCAGTCCTGATACAGGGTCCCAAGAGACCCAGTACTTC. Translated: CASSPDTGSQETQYF. The genes are TRBV5-6 and TRBJ2-5; the D gene is possibly TRBD1 (6 bases). The germline V gene has CDR1 SGHDT and CDR2 YYEEEE. The germline V and J ends were trimmed by 5 bases and 1 base, with 15 bases remaining between them. The CDR3 is 15 amino acids.